This T cell receptor (beta chain) is from a study of blood T cell repertoires in COVID-19 (dated by TCRdb to about 2020). For context, the study as a whole: The collaborator samples originated in the United States, Italy and Spain and spanned the acute and convalescent phases of COVID-19. Nearly every sample came with metadata listing a de-identified subject ID, COVID-19 status, age in years and sex. The prospective study material was composed of cDNA or gDNA derived from T cells, B-cell-depleted T cells, or PBMCs. Subjects who had been exposed to COVID-19, were actively infected with it, or had recovered from it provided the deeply sampled blood TCRbeta repertoires that made up the dataset. Where available, HLA class I and class II types were taken from metadata supplied by the sample provider and were not determined by assay-based typing. Samples were obtained from the ongoing ImmuneRACE study (first 160 participants) and from 1,254 subjects provided by 6 global collaborators. A freely available public database, intended as a resource for researchers studying the immune response to SARS-CoV-2, is where the repertoires were released.

The research as a whole found: The quantity of clinical and demographic metadata differed by source and by participant and was supplied without curation.

The germline V gene (reference sequence) gives CDR1 as LNHDA and CDR2 as SQIVND. The cysteine opens and the phenylalanine closes a CDR3 of 19 amino acids. The CDR3 DNA has 57 bases and is translated from base 1. V trim: 2 bases; J trim: 9 bases; unmatched bases: 20. Comments on this clone: The antigen it binds to is not known. Within one base of it there is no much larger clone, and no base qualities were kept.

Collaborating institutions collected whole blood in K2EDTA tubes following their own protocols. For TCRbeta analysis, collaborator samples were shipped as frozen whole blood, as isolated PBMCs, or as DNA extracted from either sample type. TCRbeta CDR3 regions were amplified from genomic DNA using the immunoSEQ Assay, a bias-controlled multiplex PCR. On the authors' methods: Nucleated cell counts per sample were estimated from amplification of reference gene primers within the assay. To quantify the absolute abundance of each unique TCRbeta CDR3 rearrangement, sequence reads were collapsed and filtered. For each sample, productive Simpson clonality was calculated by taking the square root of Simpson's diversity index across productive rearrangements. TCRdb provides this immuneACCESS table in a form limited to in-frame rearrangements. Some clones are lacking; in checked studies, under half of them reflect an unresolved V gene, and why the rest are absent is not known. V and J calls and clone size are given by that table; D and trimming were obtained from the DNA. The table for this sample lists fewer than 300,000 clones; more than 70% of them were counted only once. The ten top clones hold 3.1% of the sample.

The sequence came from a young woman with acute or convalescent COVID-19. Material for sequencing was peripheral blood. The chain is made from TRBV19 and TRBJ2-1, and TRBD1 aligns with 9 junction nucleotides. The CDR3 loop reads CASSIRSLIGTGWGGEQFF. The sequenced DNA is TGTGCCAGTAGTATAAGGTCGCTAATTGGGACAGGGTGGGGAGGTGAGCAGTTCTTC.